The 7 T cell receptor beta chains given below trace back to one sample, sequenced in a study of T cells in Graves' hyperthyroidism and ophthalmopathy. Amplified TCR beta CDR3 regions came from RNA transcripts. The study used the HTBI primer set for a first-round RT-PCR of the TCR CDR3. TCRdb processed the multiplex PCR reads anew with MiXCR; each CDR3 protein has one entry. The profile shows hundreds of thousands of distinct CDR3 sequences, roughly 14% of them singletons. The sequenced material came from blood. These receptors were collected from a woman between 40 and 55 years old with Graves' ophthalmopathy.

Relative to its sample, this clonotype is medium-sized. The rearrangement uses TRBV28 and TRBJ2-5; TRBD2 is a possible D gene (5 bases). Germline CDR1 MDHEN, CDR2 SYDVKM. Trimming took 4 bases from V and 5 from J, leaving 5 bases between them. The CDR3 runs to 11 residues. The CDR3 nucleotides are TGTGCCAGCAGTTCGGGGGAGACCCAGTACTTC. It specifies CASSSGETQYF.

V usage is TRBV14 and J usage is TRBJ2-7; D remains ambiguous. The V gene lost 3 bases and the J gene lost 7 bases, with 10 bases spanning the gap. Germline CDR1 is SGHDN and CDR2 is FVKESK. The CDR3 extends over 12 amino acids. CDR3 nucleotide sequence: TGTGCCAGCAGCCACTCCGCGGTAGAGCAGTACTTC. Protein: CASSHSAVEQYF. Full variable domain (rest looked up from reference TRBV14 and TRBJ2-7): EAGVTQFPSHSVIEKGQTVTLRCDPISGHDNLYWYRRVMGKEIKFLLHFVKESKQDESGMPNNRFLAERTGGTYSTLKVQPAELEDSGVYFCASSHSAVEQYFGPGTRLTVT.

This clonotype was seen at least ten times. V and J are TRBV27 and TRBJ1-5; perhaps TRBD1 as D (6 bases). V dropped 3 bases and J dropped 3 bases, with 9 bases sitting between them. This CDR3 is 14 amino acids long. Germline V CDR1 and CDR2: MNHEY, SMNVEV (reference sequence). The CDR3 nucleotides are TGTGCCAGCAGTTTGGGACAAGTCAATCAGCCCCAGCATTTT. As protein: CASSLGQVNQPQHF.

This clonotype was recorded many times. The rearrangement links TRBV9 to TRBJ2-7; D tentatively fits TRBD1 or TRBD2 (5 bases each). V lost 0 bases and J lost 5, with 9 bases in between. The CDR3 is 13 amino acids. Germline V lookup: CDR1 SGDLS, CDR2 YYNGEE. CDR3 loop: CASSVDGGNEQYF. In nucleotides, the CDR3 is TGTGCCAGCAGCGTAGATGGGGGAAACGAGCAGTACTTC. The variable domain in full, with the rest retrieved from reference TRBV9 and TRBJ2-7, is DSGVTQTPKHLITATGQRVTLRCSPRSGDLSVYWYQQSLDQGLQFLIQYYNGEERAKGNILERFSAQQFPDLHSELNLSSLELGDSALYFCASSVDGGNEQYFGPGTRLTVT.

This clonotype was detected only a few times. This rearrangement joins TRBV11-3 to TRBJ1-2; possible D gene TRBD1, 5 bases. In germline, CDR1 is SGHNT, CDR2 YENEEA. CDR3 length equals 15 residues. V was cut by 5 bases and J by 2 bases, with 15 bases left in between. This chain's CDR3 is CASSPFEGPNYGYTF. CDR3 coding DNA: TGTGCCAGCAGCCCCTTCGAGGGGCCGAACTATGGCTACACCTTC.

This clonotype was observed many times. The chain links TRBV11-2 to TRBJ2-2; D gene uncertain. The CDR3 totals 16 residues. Germline assignment: CDR1 SGHAT and CDR2 FQNNGV. The ends were cut back, 5 bases at V and 0 bases at J, with 13 bases in the middle. CDR3 bases: TGTGCCAGCAGCCCCCCTCTGCTCGCGAACACCGGGGAGCTGTTTTTT. Its translation is CASSPPLLANTGELFF.

This clonotype was seen ten or more times. The CDR3 protein is CASSSWTENTEAFF. Here the CDR3 DNA reads TGTGCCAGCAGCTCCTGGACGGAGAACACTGAAGCTTTCTTT. J is TRBJ1-1 and V is TRBV12-3 or TRBV12-4; D gene uncertain. The CDR3 is 14 residues long. Trimming removed 6 bases at V and 1 base at J, with 12 bases between.